A single sample is the source of the 28 T cell receptor beta chains below, sequenced in a study of blood T cell repertoires in COVID-19 (dated by TCRdb to the early 2020s). Libraries were built with the immunoSEQ multiplex PCR assay. In TCRdb, the immuneACCESS table is reduced to in-frame sequences with V and J assigned. These tables do not hold every clone; where another copy was compared, an unresolved V gene accounts for under half, and the others remain unexplained. The sample table holds 80,000 or so clones, of which about four fifths were seen once. In total, the top ten clones hold approximately 44% of the sample. Sample: peripheral blood. All receptors come from a man at least 80 years old with acute or convalescent COVID-19.

The CDR3 sequence: CASSLYQGGRQPQHF. CDR3 sequence (DNA): TGTGCCAGCAGTTTGTACCAGGGAGGGCGGCAGCCCCAGCATTTT. The J gene is TRBJ1-5, the V gene TRBV28; possible D gene TRBD1, 5 bases. Per germline, CDR1 MDHEN and CDR2 SYDVKM. This CDR3 region has 15 residues. V was pared by 3 bases and J by 7 bases, with 16 bases between.

CDR3 sequence: CAWSKTGRGANVLTF. The CDR3 nucleotides read TGTGCCTGGAGTAAGACAGGGAGGGGGGCCAACGTCCTGACTTTC. The J gene is TRBJ2-6, the V gene TRBV30; perhaps TRBD1 as D (7 bases). This CDR3 contains 15 residues. Germline assignment: CDR1 GTSNPN and CDR2 SVGIG (reference sequence). Deletions cut 2 bases from V and 4 bases from J, with 12 bases between. Drawing the rest from reference TRBV30 and TRBJ2-6, the complete variable domain is SQTIHQWPATLVQPVGSPLSLECTVEGTSNPNLYWYRQAAGRGLQLLFYSVGIGQISSEVPQNLSASRPQDRQFILSSKKLLLSDSGFYLCAWSKTGRGANVLTFGAGSRLTVL.

The J gene is TRBJ1-2, the V gene TRBV28; 11 bases align to TRBD1. The germline gives CDR1 MDHEN, CDR2 SYDVKM. This CDR3 is 14 amino acids long. Losses at the gene ends were 4 bases for V and 8 bases for J; bases not matched to a gene: 6. The CDR3 region has the DNA TGTGCCAGCAGTTCCACTGGACAGGGGGCGGGCTACACCTTC. This gives the protein CASSSTGQGAGYTF.

The chain joins TRBV19 to TRBJ2-2, with 8 bases matching TRBD2. CDR1 is LNHDA, CDR2 SQIVND, per germline (reference sequence). The CDR3 length is 15 residues. The V and J ends lost 5 bases and 6 bases, in that order; junction bases with no gene match: 8. In DNA, the CDR3 is TGTGCCAGTAGTCCGGTAGCGGGACTCGCCGGGGAGCTGTTTTTT. Residues: CASSPVAGLAGELFF.

This chain connects TRBV10-3 to TRBJ1-5; 10 bases fit TRBD1. The CDR3 totals 15 residues. CDR1 and CDR2 (germline): ENHRY, SYGVKD. The V and J ends lost 2 bases and 5 bases, in that order; junction bases with no gene match: 3. CDR3 nucleotides: TGTGCCATCAGTGAGGGGACAGGGGACCATCAGCCCCAGCATTTT. This translates into CAISEGTGDHQPQHF.

The chain recombines TRBV2 with TRBJ1-6; 7 nucleotides align to TRBD1. CDR3 length: 13 amino acids. The germline CDR1 and CDR2 sequences are SNHLY and FYNNEI. J was trimmed by 6 bases and V by 6 bases; bases with no gene match: 2. CDR3 DNA sequence: TGTGCCAGCAGGGGACAGATTAATTCACCCCTCCACTTT. Its translation is CASRGQINSPLHF.

The V gene is TRBV11-2, the J gene TRBJ1-1, with D possibly TRBD1 on 6 matching bases. This CDR3 is 14 amino acids long. V was pared by 3 bases and J by 3 bases, with 11 bases between. Germline V gene sequence: CDR1 SGHAT, CDR2 FQNNGV. The CDR3 spells CASSFRRQDTEAFF. The DNA for the CDR3 is TGTGCCAGCAGCTTTCGTAGACAGGACACTGAAGCTTTCTTT.

The V call is TRBV2, the J call TRBJ1-1; TRBD1 matches 10 bases. From germline, CDR1 is SNHLY and CDR2 FYNNEI. V lost 6 bases, J lost 6 bases, and 13 bases stayed unmatched. The CDR3 sequence is 16 residues long. This chain's CDR3 is CASRGPGQGLGAEAFF. In DNA, the CDR3 is TGTGCCAGCAGGGGTCCGGGACAGGGGTTGGGGGCTGAAGCTTTCTTT.

This chain links TRBV4-1 with TRBJ1-6; D is perhaps TRBD1 (5 bases). This CDR3 is built from 15 residues. V was pared by 5 bases and J by 6 bases, with 14 bases between. Germline lookup yields CDR1 MGHRA and CDR2 YSYEKL. CDR3 sequence reads: CASSGLRGLNSPLHF. CDR3 DNA sequence: TGCGCCAGCAGCGGTCTACGGGGACTTAATTCACCCCTCCACTTT.

This chain joins TRBV18 and TRBJ2-3; the D gene is possibly TRBD1 (5 bases). Trimming cost V 1 base and J 0 bases, with 14 bases left between them. This CDR3 is 17 amino acids long. Germline V gene data show CDR1 as KGHSH and CDR2 as LQKENI. CDR3 amino acids: CASSPQRGFPSTDTQYF. CDR3 DNA: TGTGCCAGCTCACCACAAAGGGGTTTTCCTAGCACAGATACGCAGTATTTT.

The chain combines TRBV19 with TRBJ1-5; unclear D gene. Germline loops: CDR1 LNHDA, CDR2 SQIVND (reference sequence). The CDR3 loop spans 13 amino acids. The V end was cut by 3 bases, the J end by 5 bases, with 8 bases between. The CDR3 region is CASSMVRDQPQHF. The CDR3 coding sequence is TGTGCCAGTAGTATGGTGAGAGATCAGCCCCAGCATTTT. The variable domain in full, completed from reference TRBV19 and TRBJ1-5, reads DGGITQSPKYLFRKEGQNVTLSCEQNLNHDAMYWYRQDPGQGLRLIYYSQIVNDFQKGDIAEGYSVSREKKESFPLTVTSAQKNPTAFYLCASSMVRDQPQHFGDGTRLSIL.

This chain joins TRBV30 and TRBJ2-3; 7 bases line up with TRBD2. This CDR3 spans 13 amino acids. V lost 2 bases to trimming and J lost 6 bases; unmatched junction nucleotides: 5. Per germline, CDR1 GTSNPN and CDR2 SVGIG (reference sequence). CDR3 DNA sequence: TGTGCCTGGAGTTGGCGGGAGCGGGATACGCAGTATTTT. As protein: CAWSWRERDTQYF.

The CDR3 spells CSASNPQGNQPQHF. CDR3 in DNA: TGCAGTGCTAGTAACCCACAGGGGAATCAGCCCCAGCATTTT. The chain recombines TRBV20-1 with TRBJ1-5, with TRBD1 identical over 7 bases. From germline, CDR1 is DFQATT and CDR2 SNEGSKA (reference sequence). This CDR3 region has 14 residues. The J segment lost 4 bases and the V segment lost 3 bases, leaving 6 bases of the junction unmatched.

The J gene is TRBJ1-2, the V gene TRBV3-1 (or the pseudogene TRBV3-2), with unresolved D. The germline CDR1 and CDR2 sequences are LGHDT and YNNKEL (reference sequence). The CDR3 is 14 amino acids. Trimming shortened V by 1 base and J by 4 bases, and 10 bases separated the two germline ends. For the CDR3, the DNA is TGTGCCAGCAGCCAAGGCAACGAAGCCTATGGCTACACCTTC. Translated: CASSQGNEAYGYTF.

V gene TRBV3-1 (or the pseudogene TRBV3-2) combines with J gene TRBJ2-3; D is possibly TRBD2 (6 bases). The CDR3 runs to 14 residues. Trimming stripped 2 bases from V and 4 bases from J, with 10 bases between. In germline, CDR1 is LGHDT, CDR2 YNNKEL (reference sequence). The DNA of the CDR3 is TGTGCCAGCAGCCAATTACTAGCCCCAGATACGCAGTATTTT. It is translated as CASSQLLAPDTQYF.

The V and J genes are TRBV12-3 or TRBV12-4 and TRBJ1-5; D may be TRBD1 (6 bases). V was trimmed by 6 bases and J by 6 bases, leaving 9 bases between them. This CDR3 region has 12 residues. CDR3 nucleotides: TGTGCCAGCAGCTCGGACAGTCAGCCCCAGCATTTT. Translated: CASSSDSQPQHF.

The chain uses TRBV5-8 and TRBJ2-6, with D perhaps TRBD1 (6 bases). CDR1 is SGHTS, CDR2 YDEGEE, per germline. The CDR3 sequence is 15 residues long. Trimming removed 5 bases at V and 4 bases at J, with 13 bases between. As DNA, the CDR3 is TGTGCCAGCAGACGAGGGGGTGGAGGGGCCAACGTCCTGACTTTC. The encoded protein is CASRRGGGGANVLTF.

V gene TRBV6-5 combines with J gene TRBJ2-1, with TRBD1 identical over 8 bases. V lost 2 bases and J lost 4; bases outside the gene matches: 4. Germline loops: CDR1 MNHEY, CDR2 SVGAGI. This CDR3 comprises 15 residues. The CDR3 nucleotides are TGTGCCAGCAGTTACCAGGGGGCGCCTTACAATGAGCAGTTCTTC. This encodes CASSYQGAPYNEQFF.

The rearrangement links TRBV19 to TRBJ2-3, with 13 positions matching TRBD2. CDR1 and CDR2 from the germline V gene are LNHDA and SQIVND (reference sequence). The CDR3 extends over 18 amino acids. V was clipped by 6 bases and J by 2 bases; unmatched bases: 11. This chain's CDR3 is CASRPTSGRAPFTDTQYF. DNA of the CDR3: TGTGCCAGTAGGCCCACTAGCGGGAGGGCCCCGTTCACAGATACGCAGTATTTT.

This chain joins TRBV11-2 and TRBJ2-7; D is unclear. The CDR3 is made up of 13 amino acids. Germline V gives CDR1 SGHAT, CDR2 FQNNGV. V lost 0 bases and J lost 4, with 7 bases in between. The CDR3 spells CASSLESQYEQYF. CDR3 DNA: TGTGCCAGCAGCTTAGAGTCACAGTACGAGCAGTACTTC. Looking up the rest from reference TRBV11-2 and TRBJ2-7 gives the full variable domain: EAGVAQSPRYKIIEKRQSVAFWCNPISGHATLYWYQQILGQGPKLLIQFQNNGVVDDSQLPKDRFSAERLKGVDSTLKIQPAKLEDSAVYLCASSLESQYEQYFGPGTRLTVT.

The DNA for the CDR3 is TGTGCCAGCAGTTTATCCCCGGGACAGGTTTCCCCTCGAAGCAATCAGCCCCAGCATTTT. Its translation is CASSLSPGQVSPRSNQPQHF. This chain links TRBV28 with TRBJ1-5; 8 bases align to TRBD1. Trimming took 1 base from V and 1 from J; bases not matched to a gene: 15. Per germline, CDR1 MDHEN and CDR2 SYDVKM. This CDR3 has 20 residues.

The chain uses TRBV18 and TRBJ1-1, with D uncertain. This CDR3 is built from 13 residues. CDR1 and CDR2 from the germline V gene are KGHSH and LQKENI. Trimming took off 2 bases at V and 3 bases at J, with 7 bases between the two ends. CDR3: CASSPVGDTEAFF. The CDR3 nucleotides read TGTGCCAGCTCACCAGTCGGGGACACTGAAGCTTTCTTT.

This clone has just a few counts. The gene calls are TRBV6-1 and TRBJ2-7; D is possibly TRBD1 (6 bases). This CDR3 has 14 amino acids. Germline V CDR1 and CDR2: MNHNS, SASEGT. V lost 2 bases, J lost 5 bases, and 13 bases lay in between. CDR3 sequence: CASSEFRGSDEQYF. The DNA of the CDR3 is TGTGCCAGCAGTGAATTTAGGGGGTCGGACGAGCAGTACTTC.

This rearrangement joins TRBV2 to TRBJ1-1, with D possibly matching TRBD1 (5 bases). Germline values: CDR1 SNHLY, CDR2 FYNNEI. The CDR3 covers 13 residues. Trimming shortened V by 7 bases and J by 1 base, and 10 bases separated the two germline ends. The CDR3 DNA reads TGTGCCAGCACGCGGGACGGGAACACTGAAGCTTTCTTT. Amino acids: CASTRDGNTEAFF. Full variable domain (rest looked up from reference TRBV2 and TRBJ1-1): EPEVTQTPSHQVTQMGQEVILRCVPISNHLYFYWYRQILGQKVEFLVSFYNNEISEKSEIFDDQFSVERPDGSNFTLKIRSTKLEDSAMYFCASTRDGNTEAFFGQGTRLTVV.

This clone was seen a few times. The V call is TRBV18, the J call TRBJ2-5; the match to TRBD1 covers 7 bases. CDR3 length: 16 residues. Per the germline V gene, CDR1 is KGHSH and CDR2 is LQKENI. V lost 4 bases to trimming and J lost 5 bases; unmatched junction nucleotides: 13. CDR3: CASSLLALQGMETQYF. As DNA, the CDR3 is TGTGCCAGCTCACTCCTTGCTTTACAGGGGATGGAGACCCAGTACTTC.

V is TRBV2 and J is TRBJ2-1; no clear D. V lost 5 bases and J lost 4, with 6 bases in between. CDR3 length equals 12 residues. Germline V gene lookup returns CDR1 SNHLY and CDR2 FYNNEI. CDR3 DNA: TGTGCCAGCAGTATAGAATACAATGAGCAGTTCTTC. It is translated as CASSIEYNEQFF.

The rearrangement joins TRBV5-1 to TRBJ1-6, with TRBD1 matching over 12 bases. Losses at the gene ends were 4 bases for V and 7 bases for J; bases not matched to a gene: 6. This CDR3 comprises 16 residues. Germline CDR1 and CDR2: SGHRS and YFSETQ. The chain's CDR3 is CASSPQGQGANSPLHF. CDR3 sequence (DNA): TGCGCCAGCAGCCCCCAGGGACAGGGGGCGAATTCACCCCTCCACTTT.

The chain employs TRBV7-2 and TRBJ2-7; no clear D. The germline gives CDR1 SGHTA, CDR2 FQGNSA. V was shortened by 4 bases and J by 1 base, with 14 bases between the two germline ends. The CDR3 is 15 amino acids. CDR3 sequence (DNA): TGTGCCAGCAGCTCGTCCACCGTAGCTTCCTACGAGCAGTACTTC. Translation: CASSSSTVASYEQYF.